Following are 10 T cell receptor beta chains from one sample sequenced in a study of T-cell memory formation after mild COVID-19 (TCRdb year 2021). Library preparation used 5' RACE. These reads were obtained on an Illumina NovaSeq 6000. TCRdb handled the public reads itself, with Q25 trimming in fastp and clone calling in MiXCR, and kept productive beta chains. Rows are combined by CDR3 protein, so each entry shows the most common genes and DNA. In this sample the table shows 300,000 to 350,000 distinct CDR3 sequences, 14% of which occur a single time. Around 20% of the sample is in the top ten clones. The specimen was PBMCs or a T cell subset sorted from them (not recorded which). These TCRs come from a man in his late teens or twenties who had mild COVID-19 (a few samples of this study predate the infection). The sample titles of this study are shuffled in the database, so cell type and time point are left out; the donor was told from shared clones.

The chain uses TRBV9 and TRBJ2-1, with 10 nucleotides matching TRBD2. V lost 0 bases to trimming and J lost 3 bases; unmatched junction nucleotides: 3. CDR1 and CDR2 (germline): SGDLS, YYNGEE. CDR3 length: 16 amino acids. CDR3 DNA sequence: TGTGCCAGCAGCGTAGGGCTAGCGGGGGACTACAATGAGCAGTTCTTC. It specifies CASSVGLAGDYNEQFF.

In this sample, this clonotype turned up a few times. DNA for the CDR3: TGCGCCAGCAACCCTTCGTCTCAAGAGACCCAGTACTTC. Its translation is CASNPSSQETQYF. The J gene is TRBJ2-5, the V gene TRBV5-1; D is ambiguous. V dropped 6 bases and J dropped 2 bases, with 11 bases sitting between them. Germline-derived CDR1 and CDR2 are SGHRS and YFSETQ. This CDR3 has 13 amino acids.

This clonotype came up once. The V and J genes are TRBV7-2 and TRBJ2-5; the D call may be TRBD1 or TRBD2 (6 bases each). The CDR3 is made up of 16 amino acids. The germline V gene has CDR1 SGHTA and CDR2 FQGNSA. Trimming pared 3 bases from V and 5 bases from J, leaving 19 bases between. CDR3 DNA: TGTGCCAGCAGCTTGGTCTGGAGAGGGGGGTTGGAGACCCAGTACTTC. This codes for CASSLVWRGGLETQYF.

This clonotype was found many times. The chain uses TRBV27 and TRBJ1-6; D possibly corresponds to TRBD1 (5 bases). The V gene lost 5 bases and the J gene lost 8 bases, with 10 bases spanning the gap. This CDR3 region has 13 residues. The germline gives CDR1 MNHEY, CDR2 SMNVEV (reference sequence). Here the CDR3 DNA reads TGTGCCAGCAGTCACACACAGGATTCACCCCTCCACTTT. It translates to CASSHTQDSPLHF.

This clonotype was counted ten times or more. V and J are TRBV6-2 or TRBV6-3 and TRBJ2-3; weak D call: TRBD1 (5 bases). Germline V CDR1 and CDR2: MNHEY, SVGEGT. The V end was cut by 2 bases, the J end by 2 bases, with 17 bases between. The CDR3 is made up of 17 amino acids. In DNA, the CDR3 is TGTGCCAGCAGTTACGTCTTCGGTAGGGGCACCACAGATACGCAGTATTTT. Translating it yields CASSYVFGRGTTDTQYF.

This clonotype showed up just a few times. The chain uses TRBV2 and TRBJ1-5; D remains ambiguous. The CDR3 covers 15 residues. Trimming removed 5 bases from V and 0 bases from J, with 11 bases in between. Per germline, CDR1 SNHLY and CDR2 FYNNEI. Here the CDR3 reads CASSLLQYSNQPQHF. The CDR3 DNA follows: TGTGCCAGCAGTCTCTTACAGTATAGCAATCAGCCCCAGCATTTT.

The chain combines TRBV9 with TRBJ2-5; D possibly corresponds to TRBD1 (6 bases). V shed 4 bases and J shed 2 bases, with 12 bases lying between them. The CDR3 is made up of 14 amino acids. Germline loops: CDR1 SGDLS, CDR2 YYNGEE. The CDR3 bases are TGTGCCAGCAGCCCATTGGGGGCGCAAGAGACCCAGTACTTC. It is translated as CASSPLGAQETQYF.

The V and J genes are TRBV7-9 and TRBJ2-2; D gene unclear. V lost 5 bases, J lost 6 bases, and 16 bases lay in between. This CDR3 is built from 15 residues. Germline V gene lookup returns CDR1 SEHNR and CDR2 FQNEAQ (reference sequence). The CDR3 nucleotides read TGTGCCAGCAGCCCACCAATGGCATATCCCGGGGAGCTGTTTTTT. Its protein product is CASSPPMAYPGELFF.

The table lists this clonotype with a few counts. The V gene is TRBV28, the J gene TRBJ2-7; TRBD1 matches at 12 bases. After removal of 7 bases from V and 6 bases from J, the junction contained 10 bases not matched to a gene. In germline, CDR1 is MDHEN, CDR2 SYDVKM. This CDR3 spans 15 amino acids. The CDR3 loop is CASTAPGQGASEQYV. CDR3 sequence (DNA): TGTGCCAGCACCGCCCCGGGACAGGGGGCGAGCGAGCAGTACGTC.

The rearrangement links TRBV7-2 to TRBJ1-1, with TRBD1 matching 10 bases. This CDR3 is built from 14 residues. CDR1 and CDR2 (germline): SGHTA, FQGNSA. After removal of 5 bases from V and 9 bases from J, the junction contained 9 bases not matched to a gene. This CDR3 is CASSPVRTGGQAFF. The CDR3 DNA is TGTGCCAGCAGCCCCGTGAGGACAGGGGGACAAGCTTTCTTT.